Below, 5 T cell receptor beta chains from the same sample are listed, as sequenced in a study of CD8 T cells in Susac syndrome. RNA totalling roughly 0.5 to 1 ug underwent reverse transcription with random hexamers. TCRdb fed the immunoSEQ multiplex PCR reads into MiXCR, producing one record per CDR3 protein. The repertoire holds fewer than 85,000 distinct CDR3 sequences, with approximately 94% as singletons. Sequenced material: CD8+ T cells from PBMCs. The receptors come from a human donor with multiple sclerosis.

The chain couples TRBV5-6 to TRBJ2-1; 7 bases line up with TRBD1. The germline CDR1 and CDR2 sequences are SGHDT and YYEEEE. This CDR3 is 15 amino acids long. V was clipped by 0 bases and J by 3 bases; unmatched bases: 3. CDR3 in DNA: TGTGCCAGCAGCTTGGAAGGGGGCGGCTACAATGAGCAGTTCTTC. This sequence encodes CASSLEGGGYNEQFF. Filled out from reference TRBV5-6 and TRBJ2-1, the complete variable domain reads DAGVTQSPTHLIKTRGQQVTLRCSPKSGHDTVSWYQQALGQGPQFIFQYYEEEERQRGNFPDRFSGHQFPNYSSELNVNALLLGDSALYLCASSLEGGGYNEQFFGPGTRLTVL.

The CDR3 sequence: CASSQEEVKDTQYF. As DNA, the CDR3 is TGTGCCAGCAGCCAGGAAGAGGTTAAGGATACGCAGTATTTT. The chain recombines TRBV9 with TRBJ2-3; the D is unclear. The CDR3 is made up of 14 amino acids. Germline V lookup: CDR1 SGDLS, CDR2 YYNGEE. The V and J ends lost 4 bases and 6 bases respectively, with 15 bases between them. Filled out from reference TRBV9 and TRBJ2-3, the complete variable domain reads DSGVTQTPKHLITATGQRVTLRCSPRSGDLSVYWYQQSLDQGLQFLIQYYNGEERAKGNILERFSAQQFPDLHSELNLSSLELGDSALYFCASSQEEVKDTQYFGPGTRLTVL.

This clonotype was observed once. One end of the junction fails to match germline, which may point to a read error. The chain combines TRBV18 with TRBJ1-1; 9 bases are a match to TRBD1. Per the germline V gene, CDR1 is KGHSH and CDR2 is LQKENI. This CDR3 region has 13 residues. CDR3 amino acids: CASSGQGNTEGFF. Written as DNA, the CDR3 is TGTGCCAGCTCGGGACAGGGAAACACTGAAGGTTTCTTT.

This clonotype occurred a few times. This rearrangement joins TRBV5-1 to TRBJ2-7, with TRBD2 matching 10 bases. V trimming: 3 bases; J trimming: 1 base; junction bases outside the gene matches: 1. The CDR3 extends over 14 amino acids. Germline V gene lookup returns CDR1 SGHRS and CDR2 YFSETQ. CDR3: CASSWTSGSYEQYF. The CDR3 DNA reads TGCGCCAGCAGCTGGACTAGCGGTTCCTACGAGCAGTACTTC.

This clonotype came up once. This chain joins TRBV7-6 and TRBJ2-2, with TRBD2 as a possible D gene (6 bases). The CDR3 is 14 residues long. CDR1 and CDR2 (germline): SGHVS, FNYEAQ. V was cut by 1 base and J by 5 bases, with 8 bases left in between. As DNA, the CDR3 is TGTGCCAGCAGCTTAGTGGGGAGGACCGGGGAGCTGTTTTTT. Its protein product is CASSLVGRTGELFF.